This T cell receptor beta chain was profiled in a study of regulatory T cells in long-lasting Graves disease. General study findings and limits: Graves' patients with persistent disease showed TCR diversity lower than patients newly diagnosed.

Building of the TCR beta libraries involved iRepertoire HTBI primers and Arm-PCR of CDR3 regions. TCRdb re-called the multiplex PCR reads through MiXCR, storing one row per CDR3 protein. This table has approximately 470,000 distinct CDR3 sequences, around 15% appearing once. The sample's time point: newly diagnosed GD, antithyroid drugs for less than 3 months. Researchers made the TCR library from RNA that was extracted from PBMCs. The CDR3 sequence is 15 residues long. Trimming removed 1 base from V and 0 bases from J, with 9 bases in between. Germline V gene sequence: CDR1 SGHAT, CDR2 FQDESV (reference sequence). This clonotype was recorded a few times. Its antigen is unidentified. The data also belong to a second study, concerning T cells in Graves' hyperthyroidism and ophthalmopathy. That report notes: Patients aged 18 to 65 had newly diagnosed hyperthyroidism of under 2 months' duration. The HTBI primer set served for first-round RT-PCR of the TCR CDR3. Blood shared most expanded thyroid clonotypes above 0.001.

The source material was peripheral blood mononuclear cells (PBMCs), sampled at new diagnosis, from a patient treated with antithyroid drugs. The sequence was obtained from a man aged 35-49 years with Graves disease. V is TRBV11-1 and J is TRBJ1-1; D gene ambiguous. CDR3 residues: CASSLEPAVNTEAFF. The DNA of the CDR3 is TGTGCCAGCAGCTTAGAGCCCGCAGTGAACACTGAAGCTTTCTTT.